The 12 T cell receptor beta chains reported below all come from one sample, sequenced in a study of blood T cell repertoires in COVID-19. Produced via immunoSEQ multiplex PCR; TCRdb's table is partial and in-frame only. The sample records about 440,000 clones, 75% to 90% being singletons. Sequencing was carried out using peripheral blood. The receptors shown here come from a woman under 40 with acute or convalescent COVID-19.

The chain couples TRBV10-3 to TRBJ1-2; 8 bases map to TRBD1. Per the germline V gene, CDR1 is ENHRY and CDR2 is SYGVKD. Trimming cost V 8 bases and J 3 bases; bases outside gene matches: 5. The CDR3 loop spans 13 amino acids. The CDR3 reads CAIADRGYYGYTF. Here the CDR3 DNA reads TGTGCCATCGCCGACAGGGGATACTATGGCTACACCTTC.

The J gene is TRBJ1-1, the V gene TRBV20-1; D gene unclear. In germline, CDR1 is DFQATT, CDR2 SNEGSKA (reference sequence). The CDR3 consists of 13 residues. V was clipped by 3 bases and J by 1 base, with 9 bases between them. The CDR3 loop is CSASRQANTEAFF. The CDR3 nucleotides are TGCAGTGCTAGTCGGCAGGCGAACACTGAAGCTTTCTTT.

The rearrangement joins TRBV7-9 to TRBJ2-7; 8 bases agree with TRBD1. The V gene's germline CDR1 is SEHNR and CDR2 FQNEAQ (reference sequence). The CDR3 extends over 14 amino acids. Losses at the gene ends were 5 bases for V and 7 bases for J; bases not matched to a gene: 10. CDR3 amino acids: CASSTGTGAREQYF. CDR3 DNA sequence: TGTGCCAGCAGCACCGGGACAGGAGCTCGGGAGCAGTACTTC.

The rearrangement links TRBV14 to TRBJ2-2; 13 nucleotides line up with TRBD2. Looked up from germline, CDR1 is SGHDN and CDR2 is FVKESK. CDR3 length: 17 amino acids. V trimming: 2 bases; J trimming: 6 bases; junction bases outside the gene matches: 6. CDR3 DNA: TGTGCCAGCAGCCAACCGCTGACTAGCGGGGGGCCCGGGGAGCTGTTTTTT. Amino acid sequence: CASSQPLTSGGPGELFF.

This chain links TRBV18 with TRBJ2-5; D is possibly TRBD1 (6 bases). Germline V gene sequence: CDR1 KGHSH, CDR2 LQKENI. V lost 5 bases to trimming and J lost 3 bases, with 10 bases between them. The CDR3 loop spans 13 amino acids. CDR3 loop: CASSRTAEETQYF. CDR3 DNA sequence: TGTGCCAGCTCAAGGACAGCAGAAGAGACCCAGTACTTC.

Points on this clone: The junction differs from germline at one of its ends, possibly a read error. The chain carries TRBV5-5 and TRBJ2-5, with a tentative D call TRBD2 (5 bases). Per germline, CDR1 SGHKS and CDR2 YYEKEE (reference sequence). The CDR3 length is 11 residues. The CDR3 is CASSSPGILNF. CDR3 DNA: TGTGCCAGCAGCTCCCCCGGGATCCTAAACTTC.

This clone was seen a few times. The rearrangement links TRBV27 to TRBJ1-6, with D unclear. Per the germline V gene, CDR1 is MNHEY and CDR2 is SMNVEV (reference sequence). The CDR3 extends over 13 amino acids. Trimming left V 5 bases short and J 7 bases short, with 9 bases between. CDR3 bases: TGTGCCAGCAGTACATCCCCGAATTCACCCCTCCACTTT. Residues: CASSTSPNSPLHF.

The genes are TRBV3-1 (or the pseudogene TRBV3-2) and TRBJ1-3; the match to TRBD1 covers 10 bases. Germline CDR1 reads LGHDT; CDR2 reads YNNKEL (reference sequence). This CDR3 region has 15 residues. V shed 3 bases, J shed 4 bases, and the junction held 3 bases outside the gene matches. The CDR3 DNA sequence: TGTGCCAGCAGCCAGAGGGACAGGGGAGGAAACACCATATATTTT. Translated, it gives CASSQRDRGGNTIYF.

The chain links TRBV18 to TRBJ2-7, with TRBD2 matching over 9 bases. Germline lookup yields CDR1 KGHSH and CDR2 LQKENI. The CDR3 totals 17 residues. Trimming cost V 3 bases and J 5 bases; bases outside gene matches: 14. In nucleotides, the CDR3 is TGTGCCAGCTCACCGTTCGTGGCTAGCGGGACAAAGGACGAGCAGTACTTC. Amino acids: CASSPFVASGTKDEQYF.

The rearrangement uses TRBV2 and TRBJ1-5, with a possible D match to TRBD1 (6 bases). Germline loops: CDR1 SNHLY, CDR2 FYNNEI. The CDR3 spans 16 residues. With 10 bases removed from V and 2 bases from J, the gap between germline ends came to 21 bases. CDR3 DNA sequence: TGTGCCAACCTTGCAGGGGTTTCCCGCGGCAATCAGCCCCAGCATTTT. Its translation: CANLAGVSRGNQPQHF.

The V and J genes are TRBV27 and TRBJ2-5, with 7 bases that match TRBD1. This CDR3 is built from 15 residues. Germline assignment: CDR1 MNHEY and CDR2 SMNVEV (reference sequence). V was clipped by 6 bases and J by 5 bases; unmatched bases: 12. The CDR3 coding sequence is TGTGCCAGCAGAACCCTGACAGGGCGGTTGGAGACCCAGTACTTC. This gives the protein CASRTLTGRLETQYF.

CDR3 in DNA: TGTGCCAGCTCACCCATCGGTTCGGGACTAATCAATGAGCAGTTCTTC. Its translation: CASSPIGSGLINEQFF. The V and J genes are TRBV18 and TRBJ2-1, with 7 bases fitting TRBD2. The CDR3 contains 16 residues. CDR1 and CDR2 from the germline V gene are KGHSH and LQKENI. V lost 3 bases, J lost 6 bases, and 11 bases stayed unmatched.